These T cell receptor beta chains were read from a single sample in a study of identical twins. TCRdb ran MiXCR on the 5' RACE reads and lists one entry per CDR3 protein. This sample has about 690,000 distinct CDR3 sequences, with 5.5% to 6.5% found just once. Sequenced: naive T cells sorted from blood. These receptors all stem from a man aged 18 to 30 in good health. Both conserved end residues are part of each CDR3. Fields, in order: J gene, clone size, D gene, V gene, CDR3 length, CDR3 DNA, CDR3 protein. A D gene is named only where the DNA matches it firmly. A row's size may be missing; if present it is once, few, many or a size class.

TRBJ2-3 | few | - | TRBV15 | 18 | TGTGCCACCAGCAGAGAATTCCTTGGGGGAGGAAGCACAGATACGCAGTATTTT | CATSREFLGGGSTDTQYF
TRBJ1-4 | - | - | TRBV18 | 15 | TGTGCCAGCTCACGAGGACCGTCTTCTAATGAAAAACTGTTTTTT | CASSRGPSSNEKLFF
TRBJ2-5 | few | TRBD2 | TRBV10-3 | 17 | TGTGCCATCAGTGGAACTAGCGGGAGAGCGGACCAAGAGACCCAGTACTTC | CAISGTSGRADQETQYF
TRBJ1-1 | many | - | TRBV6-1 | 13 | TGTGCCAGCAGTGGGGTCCAGAACACTGAAGCTTTCTTT | CASSGVQNTEAFF
TRBJ2-4 | many | - | TRBV20-1 | 15 | TGCAGTGCGGGCCGGGGCAAGACCTTGCGCGACATTCAGTACTTC | CSAGRGKTLRDIQYF
TRBJ2-3 | many | TRBD1 | TRBV15 | 16 | TGTGCCACCAGACCCGGAGAGGGGGCTAGCACAGATACGCAGTATTTT | CATRPGEGASTDTQYF
TRBJ2-3 | few | - | TRBV20-1 | 14 | TGCAGTGTTCCCAGGCAGGGTAGAACAGATACGCAGTATTTT | CSVPRQGRTDTQYF
TRBJ1-5 | many | - | TRBV27 | 15 | TGTGCCAGCAGTTTAGGAGTTGGAGGCAATCAGCCCCAGCATTTT | CASSLGVGGNQPQHF
TRBJ1-2 | many | - | TRBV20-1 | 10 | TGCCTCTGGAGGGCAAATGGCTACACCTTC | CLWRANGYTF
TRBJ2-5 | once | - | TRBV11-2 | 12 | TGTGCCAGCAGCTTAGAGCCCGAGACCCAGTACTTC | CASSLEPETQYF
TRBJ1-5 | few | TRBD1 | TRBV6-5 | 19 | TGTGCCAGCAGTTACTCGAAGGACAGGCCGGGAGACATTTCTTGGCCCCAGCATTTT | CASSYSKDRPGDISWPQHF
TRBJ2-6 | - | TRBD2 | TRBV29-1 | 16 | TGCAGCGCCTCGGGAGGGGTTGGGCTCGGGGCCAACGTCCTGACTTTC | CSASGGVGLGANVLTF
TRBJ2-3 | few | - | TRBV30 | 14 | TGTGCCTCCCCCAGCAGGGCCAACACAGATACGCAGTATTTT | CASPSRANTDTQYF
TRBJ2-1 | many | - | TRBV7-2 | 15 | TGTGCCAGCAGCTTATCGGGGGCTCGGCACAATGAGCAGTTCTTC | CASSLSGARHNEQFF
TRBJ2-2 | many | - | TRBV3-1 | 13 | TGTGCCAGCAGCAGTCTTAGGACCGGGGAGCTGTTTTTT | CASSSLRTGELFF
TRBJ1-5 | few | - | TRBV7-2 | 13 | TGTGCCAGCAGAACTCCGGGACAACAGCCCCAGCATTTT | CASRTPGQQPQHF
TRBJ1-1 | few | TRBD1 | TRBV10-2 | 15 | TGCGCCAGCAGGAGGGACAGGGGCCAGGGCACTGAAGCTTTCTTT | CASRRDRGQGTEAFF
TRBJ2-1 | - | TRBD2 | TRBV11-2 | 17 | TGTGCCAGCAGCATCCGAGGGGGACTAGCCTCCTACAATGAGCAGTTCTTC | CASSIRGGLASYNEQFF
TRBJ1-4 | few | - | TRBV7-2 | 17 | TGTGCCAGCAGCCCGTCAAGAGAATTCCCGTTGAGGGAAAAACTGTTTTTT | CASSPSREFPLREKLFF
TRBJ1-1 | many | - | TRBV28 | 15 | TGTGCCAGCAGTTTACCCAGCGCCGCGAGCACTGAAGCTTTCTTT | CASSLPSAASTEAFF
TRBJ2-7 | few | - | TRBV6-2/TRBV6-3 | 16 | TGTGCCAGCAGTTACTCGGTACGGACTGCAACCTACGAGCAGTACTTC | CASSYSVRTATYEQYF
TRBJ2-3 | many | - | TRBV6-5 | 16 | TGTGCCAGCAGTTACCCGGAGCGGGTGAGCACAGATACGCAGTATTTT | CASSYPERVSTDTQYF
TRBJ2-3 | few | TRBD1 | TRBV18 | 15 | TGTGCCAGCTCACCAACCGGGACAGGGGGCGTACCGCAGTATTTT | CASSPTGTGGVPQYF
TRBJ2-1 | many | TRBD1 | TRBV20-1 | 13 | TGCAGTGCTGGGCAGGGGGCCAAGAATGAGCAGTTCTTC | CSAGQGAKNEQFF
TRBJ2-5 | many | - | TRBV15 | 13 | TGTGCCACCAGCAGAGGCCCCCAAGAGACCCAGTACTTC | CATSRGPQETQYF
TRBJ1-2 | many | - | TRBV10-3 | 12 | TGTGCCATCAGCGTCGGGGACTATGGCTACACCTTC | CAISVGDYGYTF
TRBJ2-1 | many | - | TRBV20-1 | 15 | TGCAGTGCTAGTTATCCGCGCAGCTCCTACAATGAGCAGTTCTTC | CSASYPRSSYNEQFF
TRBJ2-7 | - | TRBD2 | TRBV9 | 15 | TGTGCCAGCAGCGTAGATCCAGCGGGAACCTACGAGCAGTACTTC | CASSVDPAGTYEQYF
TRBJ2-7 | many | - | TRBV6-2/TRBV6-3 | 16 | TGTGCCAGTTCTGACCCCGGCCAGGGATTGGAAAACGAGCAGTACTTC | CASSDPGQGLENEQYF
TRBJ2-3 | many | - | TRBV20-1 | 12 | TGCAGTGCTAGAGCTCCCGGAGATACGCAGTATTTT | CSARAPGDTQYF
TRBJ2-7 | many | - | TRBV29-1 | 14 | TGCAGCGTTGTCGAGACAGGGAGGGCCTACGAGCAGTACTTC | CSVVETGRAYEQYF
TRBJ1-1 | many | - | TRBV13 | 14 | TGTGCCAGCAGCAAGACAGTCATGAACACTGAAGCTTTCTTT | CASSKTVMNTEAFF
TRBJ2-2 | many | - | TRBV12-3/TRBV12-4 | 14 | TGTGCCAGCAGTAGGACACGGTACACCGGGGAGCTGTTTTTT | CASSRTRYTGELFF
TRBJ1-1 | many | - | TRBV10-1 | 12 | TGCGCCAGCAGTGAGTTCGCAGGAGAAGCTTTCTTT | CASSEFAGEAFF
TRBJ2-7 | few | TRBD2 | TRBV4-3 | 15 | TGCGCCAGCAGCCAGGGCCCAGCGGGGACTAACGAGCAGTACTTC | CASSQGPAGTNEQYF
TRBJ2-1 | few | TRBD2 | TRBV11-2 | 17 | TGTGCCAGCAGCTTAGAGGGGAGCGGGAGTATCTACAATGAGCAGTTCTTC | CASSLEGSGSIYNEQFF
TRBJ2-1 | few | - | TRBV24-1 | 14 | TGTGCCACCAGTGAGCCGGCTCCCTTCAATGAGCAGTTCTTC | CATSEPAPFNEQFF
TRBJ2-7 | many | - | TRBV7-6 | 13 | TGTGCCAGCAGCTTAGGGAGCCCGAGCGAGCAGTACTTC | CASSLGSPSEQYF
TRBJ2-3 | few | - | TRBV29-1 | 18 | TGCAGCGTTGCGGGACTCTCTATCGGTGGGGCACGGGCAGATACGCAGTATTTT | CSVAGLSIGGARADTQYF
TRBJ1-1 | - | - | TRBV10-3 | 14 | TGTGCCATCAGTGCAAAGGCGGGGAACACTGAAGCTTTCTTT | CAISAKAGNTEAFF
TRBJ1-5 | many | - | TRBV5-1 | 13 | TGCGCCAGCAGCTTGGCAGGGTTGCAGCCCCAGCATTTT | CASSLAGLQPQHF
TRBJ2-1 | - | TRBD2 | TRBV29-1 | 15 | TGCAGCGAGGGACTAGCGGGAGTGGGCTACAATGAGCAGTTCTTC | CSEGLAGVGYNEQFF
TRBJ2-3 | many | TRBD1 | TRBV12-3/TRBV12-4 | 15 | TGTGCCAGCAGTTTCGCGGACAGGGGGACAGATACGCAGTATTTT | CASSFADRGTDTQYF
TRBJ1-1 | - | TRBD1 | TRBV4-1 | 18 | TGCGCCAGCAGCCAAGCCCGGGACAGGGGGGGATTGAACACTGAAGCTTTCTTT | CASSQARDRGGLNTEAFF
TRBJ2-2 | few | TRBD2 | TRBV11-2 | 18 | TGTGCCAGCAGCCCGATGGTTTCAGCGGGATTGTCCACCGGGGAGCTGTTTTTT | CASSPMVSAGLSTGELFF
TRBJ2-5 | - | - | TRBV5-6 | 13 | TGTGCCAGCAGCTTGCAGGACTTGAAGACCCAGTACTTC | CASSLQDLKTQYF
TRBJ1-6 | few | - | TRBV5-1 | 17 | TGCGCCAGCAGCTTGGTGACGGGACTGGGACCAAATTCACCCCTCCACTTT | CASSLVTGLGPNSPLHF
TRBJ2-7 | many | - | TRBV6-5 | 13 | TGTGCCAGCAGTTACTCGTTGTCGGGGGAGCAGTACTTC | CASSYSLSGEQYF
TRBJ1-1 | many | - | TRBV15 | 14 | TGTGCCACCAGCAGCCGGGACCCGAACACTGAAGCTTTCTTT | CATSSRDPNTEAFF
TRBJ2-7 | - | - | TRBV10-3 | 13 | TGTGCCGTTCTTGGGACGGGTGGCTACGAGCAGTACTTC | CAVLGTGGYEQYF
TRBJ1-2 | many | TRBD1 | TRBV12-3/TRBV12-4 | 15 | TGTGCCAGCAGTGGGACAGGGGGCAGGATAGGTGGCTACACCTTC | CASSGTGGRIGGYTF
TRBJ2-1 | many | - | TRBV5-6 | 13 | TGTGCCAGCAGCTTGGCCCTCCCAAATGAGCAGTTCTTC | CASSLALPNEQFF
TRBJ2-7 | few | - | TRBV10-3 | 11 | TGTGCCATCAGCGACAGGTACGAGCAGTACTTC | CAISDRYEQYF
TRBJ1-3 | few | - | TRBV6-5 | 16 | TGTGCCAGCAGTTACTCAGGGCCGGGTTCAAGAAACACCATATATTTT | CASSYSGPGSRNTIYF
TRBJ2-3 | - | - | TRBV18 | 16 | TGTGCCAGCTCACCAAAGGAAGTATTGGTCACAGATACGCAGTATTTT | CASSPKEVLVTDTQYF
TRBJ2-2 | few | - | TRBV12-3/TRBV12-4 | 14 | TGTGCCAGCATTGAACTAACGAACACCGGGGAGCTGTTTTTT | CASIELTNTGELFF
TRBJ2-5 | few | - | TRBV27 | 14 | TGTGCCAGCAGCTGGACTGCAAATATAGAGACCCAGTACTTC | CASSWTANIETQYF